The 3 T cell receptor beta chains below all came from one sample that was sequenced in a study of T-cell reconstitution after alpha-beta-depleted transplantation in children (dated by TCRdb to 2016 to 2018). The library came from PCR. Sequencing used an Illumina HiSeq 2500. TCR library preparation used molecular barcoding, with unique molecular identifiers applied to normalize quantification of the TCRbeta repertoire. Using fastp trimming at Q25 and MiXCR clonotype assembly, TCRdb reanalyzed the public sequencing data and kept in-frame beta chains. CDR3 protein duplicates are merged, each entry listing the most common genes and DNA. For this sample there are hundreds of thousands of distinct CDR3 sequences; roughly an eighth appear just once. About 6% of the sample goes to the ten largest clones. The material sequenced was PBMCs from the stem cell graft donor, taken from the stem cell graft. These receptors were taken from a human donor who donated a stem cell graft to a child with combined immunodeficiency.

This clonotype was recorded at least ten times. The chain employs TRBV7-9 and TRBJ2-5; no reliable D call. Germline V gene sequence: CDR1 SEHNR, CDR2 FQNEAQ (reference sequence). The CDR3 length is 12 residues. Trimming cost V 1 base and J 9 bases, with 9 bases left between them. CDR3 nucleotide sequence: TGTGCCAGCAGCTTAGAAGGTGGGGCCCAGTACTTC. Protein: CASSLEGGAQYF. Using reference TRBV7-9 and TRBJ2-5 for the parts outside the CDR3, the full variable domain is DTGVSQNPRHKITKRGQNVTFRCDPISEHNRLYWYRQTLGQGPEFLTYFQNEAQLEKSRLLSDRFSAERPKGSFSTLEIQRTEQGDSAMYLCASSLEGGAQYFGPGTRLLVL.

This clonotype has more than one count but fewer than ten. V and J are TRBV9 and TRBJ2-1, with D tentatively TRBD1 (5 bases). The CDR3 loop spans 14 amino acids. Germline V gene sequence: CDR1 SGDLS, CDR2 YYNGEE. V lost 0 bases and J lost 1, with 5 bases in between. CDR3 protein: CASSVEGSYNEQFF. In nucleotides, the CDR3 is TGTGCCAGCAGCGTAGAGGGGTCCTACAATGAGCAGTTCTTC.

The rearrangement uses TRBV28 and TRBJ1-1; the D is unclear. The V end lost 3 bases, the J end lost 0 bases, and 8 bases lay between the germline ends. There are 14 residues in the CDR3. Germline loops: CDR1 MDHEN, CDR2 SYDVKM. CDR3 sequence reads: CASSFRPMNTEAFF. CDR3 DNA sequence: TGTGCCAGCAGTTTCCGGCCCATGAACACTGAAGCTTTCTTT.